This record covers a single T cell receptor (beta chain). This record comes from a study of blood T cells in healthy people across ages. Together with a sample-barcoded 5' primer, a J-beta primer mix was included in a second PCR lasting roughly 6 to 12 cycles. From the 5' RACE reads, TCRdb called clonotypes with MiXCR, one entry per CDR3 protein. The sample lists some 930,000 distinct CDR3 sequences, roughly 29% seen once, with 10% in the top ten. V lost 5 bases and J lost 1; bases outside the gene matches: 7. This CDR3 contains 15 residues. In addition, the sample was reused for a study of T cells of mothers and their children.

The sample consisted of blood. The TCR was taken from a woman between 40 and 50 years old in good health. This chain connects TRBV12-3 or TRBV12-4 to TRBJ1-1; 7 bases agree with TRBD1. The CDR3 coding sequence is TGTGCCAGCAGTCCGACAGGGTGGGAGAACACTGAAGCTTTCTTT. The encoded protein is CASSPTGWENTEAFF.